This record covers a single TCR beta chain. Its antigen is as yet unknown. This specimen comes from a study of cytomegalovirus exposure and HLA in healthy donors. General study findings and limits: Associated with cytomegalovirus, according to the listing, were 150 to 200 TCR beta chains.

Germline V gives CDR1 SGHRS, CDR2 YFSETQ. With V trimmed by 4 bases and J by 0 bases, 9 bases remained unmatched. The CDR3 loop spans 16 amino acids. PCR amplification relied on 60 Vbeta primers (plus 13 Jbeta primers). Original methodology: Some 10 million of roughly 81 million unique TCR beta chains were shared, per a later count. Sequenced by immunoSEQ multiplex PCR; TCRdb stores in-frame clones only, minus some. V, J and clone size derive from that table, while D and trimming were established from the DNA sequence. This table has around 130,000 clones, around four fifths appearing once. The source of this sequence is a woman aged 40 to 55 in good health and CMV-seropositive. V is TRBV5-1 and J is TRBJ2-7; TRBD1 aligns across 8 bases. Sequencing was done on a sample of PBMCs. CDR3 bases: TGCGCCAGCAGCGTGACCGGGACAGGCCTCTCCTACGAGCAGTACTTC. Protein sequence: CASSVTGTGLSYEQYF.